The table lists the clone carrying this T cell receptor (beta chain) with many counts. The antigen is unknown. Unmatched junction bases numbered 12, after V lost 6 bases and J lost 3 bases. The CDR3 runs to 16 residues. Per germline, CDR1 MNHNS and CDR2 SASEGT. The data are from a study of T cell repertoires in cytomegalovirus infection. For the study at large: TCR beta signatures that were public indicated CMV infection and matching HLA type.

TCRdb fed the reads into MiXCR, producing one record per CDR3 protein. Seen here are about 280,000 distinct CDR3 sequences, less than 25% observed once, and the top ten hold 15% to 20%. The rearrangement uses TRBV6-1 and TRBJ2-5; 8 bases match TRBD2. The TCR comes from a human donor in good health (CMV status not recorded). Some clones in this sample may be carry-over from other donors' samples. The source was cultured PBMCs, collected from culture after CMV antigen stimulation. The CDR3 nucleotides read TGTGCCAGCAGGGACCTGGACGGGGGGGCGGAAGAGACCCAGTACTTC. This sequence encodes CASRDLDGGAEETQYF.